Sequencing of this TCR beta chain was carried out in a study of Ad26.COV2.S vaccination and SARS-CoV-2 variants. Study summary: By the intramuscular route, Ad26.COV2.S was given once, or twice 56 days apart.

Study observations and caveats: Reported findings describe substantial breadth in spike-specific CD8+ and CD4+ T cell responses following vaccination. Placebo and vaccine recipients had non-spike TCR breadth that was similar.

Profiled with immunoSEQ multiplex PCR; TCRdb holds only in-frame clones, not every one. The sample lists approximately 400,000 clones; about 83% were seen once. Treatment in this sample: some 20 received Ad26.COV2.S at low or high dose, single or two shots; about 5 received placebo; per-sample allocation not given. At day 63 after the first vaccine or placebo injection, samples were drawn. Spike of the Wuhan-strain SARS-CoV-2 was expressed by an Ad26 vector, which formed the vaccine. This clone came up once. What it binds is not known. The germline V gene encodes CDR1 SEHNR and CDR2 FQNEAQ (reference sequence). This CDR3 has 17 residues. After removal of 4 bases from V and 0 bases from J, the junction contained 9 bases not matched to a gene.

The sequenced sample was peripheral blood, obtained in a trial of Ad26.COV2.S vaccine versus placebo. The receptor comes from a person between 18 and 60 years old who received the Ad26.COV2.S COVID-19 vaccine or a placebo. The chain has TRBV7-9 and TRBJ2-7, with 10 positions matching TRBD1. As DNA, the CDR3 is TGTGCCAGCAGCTCTAACCGGGACAGGGGCTACTCCTACGAGCAGTACTTC. Protein: CASSSNRDRGYSYEQYF.